The entry below gives a single T cell receptor beta chain sequence along with its context. This specimen comes from a study of blood T cell repertoires in COVID-19. Study information: Italy, Spain and the United States were the sources of the convalescent and acute COVID-19 samples. The cDNA or gDNA used as material had been derived from T cells, B-cell-depleted T cells, or PBMCs.

V lost 4 bases, J lost 7 bases, and 23 bases lay in between. Germline values: CDR1 SGHTA, CDR2 FQGNSA. The CDR3 contains 16 residues. Adults between about 18 and 89 years of age took part from some 25 US areas. Methods used by the authors: Using reference gene primer amplification, nucleated cell counts were estimated. Produced via immunoSEQ multiplex PCR; TCRdb's table is partial and in-frame only. V and J calls and clone size are given by that table; D and trimming were obtained from the DNA. The sample consists of over 110,000 clones, approximately 80% of them appearing once. This rearrangement joins TRBV7-2 to TRBJ2-7; perhaps TRBD2 as D (6 bases). The sequenced material came from PBMCs or T cells enriched from blood (not recorded which). The origin of this receptor is a middle-aged man in a cohort exposed to, infected with or recovered from COVID-19 (not recorded which). CDR3 sequence reads: CASSSNPYLGGIEQYF. DNA of the CDR3: TGTGCCAGCAGCTCCAACCCTTATTTGGGGGGTATTGAGCAGTACTTC.